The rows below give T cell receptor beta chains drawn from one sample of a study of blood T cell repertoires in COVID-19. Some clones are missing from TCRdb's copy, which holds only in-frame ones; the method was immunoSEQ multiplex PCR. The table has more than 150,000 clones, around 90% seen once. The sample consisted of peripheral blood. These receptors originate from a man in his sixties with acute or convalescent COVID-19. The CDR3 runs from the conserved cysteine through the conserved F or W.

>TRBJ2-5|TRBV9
CASSVGGRTESQYF
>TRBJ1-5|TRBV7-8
CASSPGGGVNQPQHF
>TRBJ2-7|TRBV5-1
CASSFGGSYEQYF
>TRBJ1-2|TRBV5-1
CASSIQGSEGYTF
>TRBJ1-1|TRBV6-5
CASSRQGGNTEAFF
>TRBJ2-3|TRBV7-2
CASSLVGGGSTDTQYF
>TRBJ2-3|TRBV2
CASSVLTDTQYF
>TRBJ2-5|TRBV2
CASRDSWGGTQYF
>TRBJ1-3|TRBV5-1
CASSSRRDGNTIYF
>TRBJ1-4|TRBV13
CASSRGGAGEKLFF
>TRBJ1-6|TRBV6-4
CASKPDRAGNSPLHF
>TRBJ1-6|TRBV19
CASSMNRRGSPLHF
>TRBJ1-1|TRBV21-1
CASSRLTRVHITEAFF
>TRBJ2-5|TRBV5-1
CASSRKVDRGETQYF
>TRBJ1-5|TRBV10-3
CAISESTGGQPQHF
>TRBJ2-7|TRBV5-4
CASSLGGTSGDSYEQYF
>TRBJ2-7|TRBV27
CASSPVGGYEQYF
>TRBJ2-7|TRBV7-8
CASSLGQGLSYEQYF
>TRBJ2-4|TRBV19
CASSIDRRQGATLAKNIQYF
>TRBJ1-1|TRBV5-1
CASSFLPGNTEAFF
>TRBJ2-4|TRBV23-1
CASSQFGDNQYF
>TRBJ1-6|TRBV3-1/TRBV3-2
CASSRTEYNSPLHF
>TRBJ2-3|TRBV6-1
CASSEDIIKDTQYF
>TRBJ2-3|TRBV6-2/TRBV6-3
CASSLTSGLDTQYF
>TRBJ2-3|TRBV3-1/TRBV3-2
CASSRGTSGGRRTDTQYF
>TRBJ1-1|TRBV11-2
CASSLRTSYTEAFF
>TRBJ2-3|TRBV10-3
CAISEDNRGTDTQYF
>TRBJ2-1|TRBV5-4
CASSGRLGSSYNEQFF
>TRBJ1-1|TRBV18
CASSPQTGAPAEAFF
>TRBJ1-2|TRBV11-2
CASSLDLRQGWSSGYTF
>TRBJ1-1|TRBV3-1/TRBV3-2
CASRGGTGRNTEAFF
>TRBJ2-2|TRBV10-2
CASSGGSGGTIEANTGELFF
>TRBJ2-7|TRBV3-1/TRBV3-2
CASSPFGGGTYEQYF
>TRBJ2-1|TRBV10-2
CASSEPGLAVSSYNEQFF
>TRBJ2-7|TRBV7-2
CASSRLAGGGEQYF
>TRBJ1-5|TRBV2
CASTLLELQPQHF
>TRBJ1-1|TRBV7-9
CASSILEQGYPEAFF
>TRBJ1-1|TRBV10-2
CASSVTVGNTEAFF
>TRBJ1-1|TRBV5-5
CASSLQASVLNTEAFF
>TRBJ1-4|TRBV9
CASSGTGPGEKLFF
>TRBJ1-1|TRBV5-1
CASSPGGPGMNTEAFF
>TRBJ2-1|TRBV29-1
CSVVRTGVWNEQFF
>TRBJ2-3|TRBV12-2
CASRLVSLFNCRTDTQYF
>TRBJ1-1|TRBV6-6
CASSSNQGTEAFF
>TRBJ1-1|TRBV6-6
CASSSGRTEAFF
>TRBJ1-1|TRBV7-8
CASSLGGRRNTEAFF
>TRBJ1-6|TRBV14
CASSQDLRGLNSPLHF
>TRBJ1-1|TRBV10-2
CASSEFGGHTEAFF
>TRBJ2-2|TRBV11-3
CASSIRGSGELFF
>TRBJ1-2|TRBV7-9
CASSLGNSNYGYTF
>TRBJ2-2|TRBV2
CASSGLASTGELFF